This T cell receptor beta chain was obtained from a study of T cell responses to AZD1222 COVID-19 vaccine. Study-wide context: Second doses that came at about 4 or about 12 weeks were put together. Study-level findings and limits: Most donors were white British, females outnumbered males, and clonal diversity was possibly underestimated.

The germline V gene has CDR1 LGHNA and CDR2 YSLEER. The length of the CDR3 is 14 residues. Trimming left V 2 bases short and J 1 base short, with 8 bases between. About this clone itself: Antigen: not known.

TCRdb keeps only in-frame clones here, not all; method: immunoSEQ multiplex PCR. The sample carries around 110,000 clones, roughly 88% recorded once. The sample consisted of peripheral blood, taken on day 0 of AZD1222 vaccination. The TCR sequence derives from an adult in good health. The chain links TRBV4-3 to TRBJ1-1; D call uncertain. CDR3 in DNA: TGCGCCAGCAGCCAAATTCCGGAGAACACTGAAGCTTTCTTT. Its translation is CASSQIPENTEAFF.